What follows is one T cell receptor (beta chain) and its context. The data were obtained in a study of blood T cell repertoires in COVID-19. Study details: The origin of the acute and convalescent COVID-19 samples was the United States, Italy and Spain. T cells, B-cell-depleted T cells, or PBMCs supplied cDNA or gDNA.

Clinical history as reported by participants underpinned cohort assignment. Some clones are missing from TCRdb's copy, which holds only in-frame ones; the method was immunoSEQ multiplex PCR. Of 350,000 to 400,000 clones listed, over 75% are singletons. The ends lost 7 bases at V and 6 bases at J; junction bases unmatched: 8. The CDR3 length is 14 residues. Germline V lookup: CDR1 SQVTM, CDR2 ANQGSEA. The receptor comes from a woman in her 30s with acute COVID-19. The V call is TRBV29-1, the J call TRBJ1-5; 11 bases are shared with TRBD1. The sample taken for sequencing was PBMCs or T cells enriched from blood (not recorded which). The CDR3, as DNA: TGCAGCGACCCACGGGACAGGGGGTTTCAGCCCCAGCATTTT. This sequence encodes CSDPRDRGFQPQHF.